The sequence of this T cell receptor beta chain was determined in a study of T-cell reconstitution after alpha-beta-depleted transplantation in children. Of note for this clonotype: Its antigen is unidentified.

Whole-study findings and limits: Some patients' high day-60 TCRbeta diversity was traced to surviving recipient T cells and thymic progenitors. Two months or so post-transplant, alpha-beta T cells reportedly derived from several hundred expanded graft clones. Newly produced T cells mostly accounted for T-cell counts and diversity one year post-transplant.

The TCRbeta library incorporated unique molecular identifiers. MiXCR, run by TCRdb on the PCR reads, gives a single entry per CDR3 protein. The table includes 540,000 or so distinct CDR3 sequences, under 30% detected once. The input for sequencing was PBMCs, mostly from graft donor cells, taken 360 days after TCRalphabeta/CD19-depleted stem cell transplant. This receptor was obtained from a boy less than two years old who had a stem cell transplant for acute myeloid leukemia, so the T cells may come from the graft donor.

The CDR3 region has the DNA TGTGCCAGCAGTCGGGCACCGGGCTACTACGAGCAGTACTTC. This sequence encodes CASSRAPGYYEQYF. The rearrangement uses TRBV6-1 and TRBJ2-7; no clear D. V lost 5 bases and J 3 bases, leaving 14 bases between the germline ends. The CDR3 is 14 amino acids. The V gene's germline CDR1 is MNHNS and CDR2 SASEGT.